Described below is a single TCR beta chain sequence and its context. Its antigen specificity is not known. Nothing much larger sits one base from this clone, and base qualities are not available. Enrolling through a virtual design, the prospective study's participants ranged in age from about 18 to 89 years and lived across roughly 23 United States geographic areas. To assign participants to cohorts, the prospective study relied on clinical history that participants themselves reported in a screening survey and a study questionnaire. In the prospective study, whole blood, serum and a nasopharyngeal or oropharyngeal swab were collected from each participant by mobile phlebotomists. Participants in the prospective study had the option to provide additional blood draws and questionnaires over a roughly two-month period. Before DNA extraction, prospective study blood samples were shipped either frozen or at room temperature.

TCRbeta CDR3 regions were amplified from genomic DNA using the immunoSEQ Assay, a bias-controlled multiplex PCR. In the original analysis: Nucleated cell counts per sample were estimated from amplification of reference gene primers within the assay. To quantify the absolute abundance of each unique TCRbeta CDR3 rearrangement, sequence reads were collapsed and filtered. For each sample, productive Simpson clonality was calculated by taking the square root of Simpson's diversity index across productive rearrangements. Entries here come from immuneACCESS through TCRdb and include only in-frame sequences with V and J called. Some clones fail to appear in such tables; in the studies checked, an unresolved V gene covers under half of the shortfall, and the cause of the remainder is unknown. The V and J calls and clone size are taken from that table; D and trimming were inferred from the DNA. In this sample the table shows roughly 190,000 clones, around three quarters of which occur a single time. Approximately 16% of the sample is taken by the ten largest.

CDR1 MDHEN and CDR2 SYDVKM are derived from the germline V gene. The CDR3 goes from the cysteine to the phenylalanine over 14 residues. The sequence is cut down to CDR3 DNA, 42 bases in frame from base 1. Trimming takes 7 bases from V and 4 bases from J, and the germline ends sit 13 bases apart. The record originates from a study of blood T cell repertoires in COVID-19 (dated by TCRdb to about 2020). A note on the overall study: The collaborator samples originated in the United States, Italy and Spain and spanned the acute and convalescent phases of COVID-19. HLA class I and class II types, where available, came from metadata supplied by the sample provider rather than from assay-based typing. Samples came from the ongoing ImmuneRACE study (first 160 participants) plus 1,254 subjects from 6 global collaborators. Nearly every sample came with metadata listing a de-identified subject ID, COVID-19 status, age in years and sex. Deeply sampled blood TCRbeta repertoires from subjects exposed to, actively infected with, or recovered from COVID-19 were included in the dataset. The material from the prospective study consisted of cDNA or gDNA derived from T cells, B-cell-depleted T cells, or PBMCs. The repertoires were released in a freely available public database meant as a resource for research on the immune response to SARS-CoV-2. Here is what the overall study found, with its caveats: The amount of clinical and demographic metadata varied by source and participant and was provided uncurated.

The specimen sequenced was PBMCs or T cells enriched from blood (not recorded which). The chain employs TRBV28 and TRBJ2-2; 5 matching bases give a weak D call of TRBD2. The sequence derives from a woman between 50 and 59 years old with acute COVID-19. The CDR3 protein: CASIPGDATGELFF. The nucleotide sequence reads TGTGCCAGCATCCCCGGGGATGCCACCGGGGAGCTGTTTTTT.